The 22 T cell receptor beta chains given below trace back to one sample, sequenced in a study of vaccination and CD4 T cells after COVID-19 (dated by TCRdb to between 2021 and 2024). Their cognate antigens are unknown. The treatment or condition label, as the study defines it: roughly 11-day PBMC culture with coronavirus spike peptide pools or control peptides (ViraFEST assay). Receptor amplification or capture employed PCR. Sequencer: Illumina iSeq 100. DNA from cultured CD4+ T cells was subjected to TCR sequencing with the Oncomine TCR Beta short-read assay at the Johns Hopkins FTIC core. TCRdb reworked the public reads: Q25 trimming with fastp, MiXCR clone assembly, productive beta chains retained. Each entry merges the rows of one CDR3 protein and shows their most common DNA and genes. The sample table contains fewer than 5,500 distinct CDR3 sequences; only one count was recorded for around 44% of them. Together, the top ten hold 44% of the sample.

Sequencing used CD4+ T cells from blood, cultured in vitro, obtained after SARS-CoV-2 vaccination. The receptors come from a human donor who had recovered from COVID-19.

CDR3 residues: CASSSPPTVTATNEKLFF. Here the CDR3 DNA reads TGTGCCAGCAGCTCACCACCGACAGTGACCGCAACTAATGAAAAACTGTTTTTT. V is TRBV7-9 and J is TRBJ1-4; tentative D call: TRBD1 (5 bases). CDR1 is SEHNR and CDR2 is FQNEAQ in the germline V gene (reference sequence). V was trimmed by 4 bases and J by 0 bases, leaving 18 bases between them. This CDR3 has 18 residues.

V is TRBV7-9 and J is TRBJ2-3; TRBD1 might be the D (6 bases). The CDR3 consists of 15 residues. The V end was cut by 1 base, the J end by 2 bases, with 10 bases between. Germline values: CDR1 SEHNR, CDR2 FQNEAQ (reference sequence). The CDR3 spells CASSLDGTNTDTQYF. The CDR3 bases are TGTGCCAGCAGCTTAGACGGGACAAACACAGATACGCAGTATTTT.

This rearrangement joins TRBV5-1 to TRBJ2-5, with 7 bases that match TRBD1. Germline lookup yields CDR1 SGHRS and CDR2 YFSETQ. V trimming: 0 bases; J trimming: 4 bases; junction bases outside the gene matches: 6. CDR3 size: 15 residues. The CDR3 bases are TGCGCCAGCAGCTTGGGGGACAGAGCAGGAGAGACCCAGTACTTC. It is translated as CASSLGDRAGETQYF.

As for this clonotype: A junction boundary mismatches the germline segment, possibly from a read error. The chain has TRBV7-9 and TRBJ2-7; 14 bases line up with TRBD2. This CDR3 spans 13 amino acids. Germline V gene sequence: CDR1 SEHNR, CDR2 FQNEAQ (reference sequence). The CDR3 sequence is CASSLGLAGDSDF. CDR3 bases: TGTGCCAGCAGCTTGGGACTAGCGGGAGACTCGGACTTC.

V and J are TRBV7-9 and TRBJ1-1; D call uncertain. The ends were cut back, 5 bases at V and 2 bases at J, with 12 bases in the middle. CDR1 and CDR2 from the germline V gene are SEHNR and FQNEAQ (reference sequence). CDR3 length: 14 amino acids. The CDR3 DNA reads TGTGCCAGCAGCCCGACGTGGGGAAACACTGAAGCTTTCTTT. Its protein is CASSPTWGNTEAFF.

This clonotype is medium-sized in the sample. J is TRBJ1-4 and V is TRBV19, with unresolved D. Trimming cost V 3 bases and J 7 bases, with 9 bases left between them. The CDR3 is made up of 13 amino acids. Germline-derived CDR1 and CDR2 are LNHDA and SQIVND (reference sequence). In DNA form, the CDR3 reads TGTGCCAGTAGTATCCCCTTGGGTGAAAAACTGTTTTTT. Its protein is CASSIPLGEKLFF.

This chain joins TRBV4-1 and TRBJ1-4; TRBD1 agrees at 7 bases. Looked up from germline, CDR1 is MGHRA and CDR2 is YSYEKL. The CDR3 runs to 14 residues. V shed 4 bases and J 2 bases; nucleotides not matched to a gene: 1. CDR3 nucleotides: TGCGCCAGCAGCCCGACAGGGACTAATGAAAAACTGTTTTTT. This codes for CASSPTGTNEKLFF.

In its sample, this clonotype was seen a few times. The gene calls are TRBV7-2 and TRBJ1-2; TRBD1 might be the D (6 bases). Per germline, CDR1 SGHTA and CDR2 FQGNSA. This CDR3 has 15 residues. The V gene lost 1 base and the J gene lost 8 bases, with 17 bases spanning the gap. DNA for the CDR3: TGTGCCAGCAGCTTAGACAGGGCTTGGGCTAAAGGCTACACCTTC. Protein product: CASSLDRAWAKGYTF.

The J gene is TRBJ2-5, the V gene TRBV5-1, with D tentatively TRBD2 (5 bases). This CDR3 spans 14 amino acids. Germline assignment: CDR1 SGHRS and CDR2 YFSETQ. Trimming removed 0 bases from V and 5 bases from J, with 11 bases in between. CDR3 residues: CASSLGGGGETQYF. In DNA, the CDR3 is TGCGCCAGCAGCTTGGGCGGAGGCGGCGAGACCCAGTACTTC.

The CDR3 bases are TGCAGTGCGGTTGGACTAGCGGGGGGGCTATACAATGAGCAGTTCTTC. It specifies CSAVGLAGGLYNEQFF. V gene TRBV20-1 combines with J gene TRBJ2-1; 15 nucleotides match TRBD2. V was clipped by 6 bases and J by 4 bases; unmatched bases: 7. This CDR3 spans 16 amino acids. Germline assignment: CDR1 DFQATT and CDR2 SNEGSKA (reference sequence).

The rearrangement uses TRBV12-2 and TRBJ2-5; the DNA was not used to check the table's D call, TRBD2. TRBV12-2 corresponds to a pseudogene. The CDR3 runs to 19 residues. The CDR3 DNA reads as TGTGCAAGTCGCTTATTGGGCAAAGGACTAGCGGACTCCCAAGAGACCCAGTACTTC. Encoded protein: CASRLLGKGLADSQETQYF.

This clonotype was picked up a small number of times. The chain uses TRBV20-1 and TRBJ1-2; 7 bases agree with TRBD1. The V and J ends lost 3 bases and 4 bases, in that order; junction bases with no gene match: 11. The CDR3 extends over 15 amino acids. Germline V lookup: CDR1 DFQATT, CDR2 SNEGSKA (reference sequence). Here the CDR3 DNA reads TGCAGTGCTAGGGAGACAGGGACCTTACGCTATGGCTACACCTTC. The encoded protein is CSARETGTLRYGYTF.

This chain joins TRBV10-3 and TRBJ2-3, with TRBD2 as a possible D gene (5 bases). The CDR3 sequence is 15 residues long. Germline loops: CDR1 ENHRY, CDR2 SYGVKD. The V gene lost 10 bases and the J gene lost 3 bases, with 20 bases spanning the gap. The CDR3 is CATNSAGRSTDTQYF. The CDR3, as DNA: TGTGCCACCAACTCCGCGGGCCGATCGACAGATACGCAGTATTTT.

The chain has TRBV6-5 and TRBJ2-5; D may match TRBD1 or TRBD2 (5 bases each). The germline CDR1 and CDR2 sequences are MNHEY and SVGAGI. The germline V and J ends were trimmed by 0 bases and 2 bases, with 7 bases remaining between them. This CDR3 comprises 14 residues. The CDR3: CASSYSRGQETQYF. The CDR3 DNA is TGTGCCAGCAGTTACTCGAGGGGACAAGAGACCCAGTACTTC.

The chain has TRBV7-3 and TRBJ2-3; 8 bases fit TRBD2. CDR3 length: 15 residues. Germline CDR1 SGHTA, CDR2 FQGTGA. J gave up 4 bases and V 2 bases, and 5 bases lay outside the gene matches. CDR3 protein: CASSLREGHSDTQYF. Here the CDR3 DNA reads TGTGCCAGCAGCTTACGGGAGGGCCATTCAGATACGCAGTATTTT.

The J gene is TRBJ2-1, the V gene TRBV19, with TRBD1 matching over 9 bases. V lost 3 bases, J lost 7 bases, and 7 bases stayed unmatched. This CDR3 is built from 15 residues. In germline, CDR1 is LNHDA, CDR2 SQIVND (reference sequence). In nucleotides, the CDR3 is TGTGCCAGTAGTATGGGACAGGGCTCGATTAATGAGCAGTTCTTC. Translating gives CASSMGQGSINEQFF.

This clonotype has just a few counts. This chain uses TRBV7-9 with TRBJ2-5; D ambiguous. V lost 3 bases, J lost 1 base, and 0 bases lay in between. The CDR3 has 11 amino acids. CDR1 SEHNR and CDR2 FQNEAQ come from the germline V gene (reference sequence). CDR3 sequence: CASSFQETQYF. Written as DNA, the CDR3 is TGTGCCAGCAGCTTCCAAGAGACCCAGTACTTC.

In its sample, this clonotype was seen a few times. The chain combines TRBV5-1 with TRBJ1-5; the match to TRBD1 covers 8 bases. The CDR3 loop spans 15 amino acids. Germline loops: CDR1 SGHRS, CDR2 YFSETQ. The junction had 3 bases not matched to a gene; V was cut back by 4 bases and J by 0 bases. DNA for the CDR3: TGCGCCAGCAGCCCGACAGGGGATAGCAATCAGCCCCAGCATTTT. Amino acids: CASSPTGDSNQPQHF. Combining the CDR3 with reference TRBV5-1 and TRBJ1-5 gives the whole variable domain KAGVTQTPRYLIKTRGQQVTLSCSPISGHRSVSWYQQTPGQGLQFLFEYFSETQRNKGNFPGRFSGRQFSNSRSEMNVSTLELGDSALYLCASSPTGDSNQPQHFGDGTRLSIL.

As DNA, the CDR3 is TGTGCCATCAGTGATAGCGGGAGTACCTACGAGCAGTACTTC. Translation gives CAISDSGSTYEQYF. The chain uses TRBV10-3 and TRBJ2-7; 9 positions agree with TRBD2. The V gene's germline CDR1 is ENHRY and CDR2 SYGVKD. Losses at the gene ends were 3 bases for V and 2 bases for J; bases not matched to a gene: 2. The CDR3 extends over 14 amino acids.

This chain uses TRBV7-2 with TRBJ1-1, with D possibly being TRBD1 (5 bases). V was pared by 1 base and J by 10 bases, with 19 bases between. The CDR3 spans 15 residues. Germline CDR1 and CDR2: SGHTA and FQGNSA. In DNA form, the CDR3 reads TGTGCCAGCAGCTTAGACCCCGGGACCCTCAGCGGAGCTTTCTTT. It encodes CASSLDPGTLSGAFF.

This clonotype turned up a few times. The rearrangement links TRBV5-4 to TRBJ1-1, with TRBD1 matching over 12 bases. V lost 4 bases to trimming and J lost 4 bases; unmatched junction nucleotides: 8. The CDR3 extends over 16 amino acids. Germline loops: CDR1 SGHNT, CDR2 YYREEE (reference sequence). The CDR3 loop is CASSPGQGARRTEAFF. The CDR3 bases are TGTGCCAGCAGCCCGGGACAGGGGGCGAGACGCACTGAAGCTTTCTTT.

The rearrangement uses TRBV19 and TRBJ1-1; the D gene is possibly TRBD1 (6 bases). This CDR3 spans 13 amino acids. V was clipped by 5 bases and J by 5 bases, with 12 bases between them. The germline V gene encodes CDR1 LNHDA and CDR2 SQIVND (reference sequence). The CDR3 DNA reads TGTGCCAGTAGTCAAGCCACAGGGACTGAAGCTTTCTTT. Translation: CASSQATGTEAFF.